This TCR beta chain was profiled in a study of blood T cell repertoires in COVID-19. TCRdb's copy holds only in-frame clones and misses some; the assay was immunoSEQ multiplex PCR. Of about 180,000 clones listed, roughly four fifths are singletons. The V gene end was trimmed by 3 bases and the J gene end by 0 bases; junction bases not matched to a gene: 9. In germline, CDR1 is SGHDT, CDR2 YYEEEE. The CDR3 runs 18 residues. The genes are TRBV5-6 and TRBJ2-2, with 9 bases aligning to TRBD1. The sequencing sample was made of peripheral blood. This TCR was sampled from a woman aged 70-85 years with COVID-19, enrolled during active disease. Here the CDR3 reads CASSWFPGQGTNTGELFF. CDR3 DNA: TGTGCCAGCAGCTGGTTTCCGGGACAGGGAACGAACACCGGGGAGCTGTTTTTT.